The 17 T cell receptor beta chains below all came from one sample that was sequenced in a study of T cells in Graves' hyperthyroidism and ophthalmopathy. Amplified TCR beta CDR3 regions came from RNA transcripts. In the first-round RT-PCR of the TCR CDR3, the HTBI primer set was used. Using its own MiXCR run on the multiplex PCR reads, TCRdb lists one record per CDR3 protein. This sample has 300,000 or so distinct CDR3 sequences, with roughly 15% found just once. The specimen sequenced was blood. The source of these receptors is a man aged 25-45 years with Graves' hyperthyroidism.

This clonotype was picked up many times. V and J are TRBV5-6 and TRBJ2-1; D remains ambiguous. V lost 4 bases and J lost 4, with 9 bases in between. The CDR3 is 13 residues long. Germline CDR1 reads SGHDT; CDR2 reads YYEEEE. In nucleotides, the CDR3 is TGTGCCAGCAGCCGGAGCTCTTACAATGAGCAGTTCTTC. Its translation: CASSRSSYNEQFF.

V gene TRBV20-1 combines with J gene TRBJ2-2, with D possibly being TRBD2 (5 bases). The CDR3 runs to 16 residues. The V end was cut by 2 bases, the J end by 4 bases, with 17 bases between. The germline gives CDR1 DFQATT, CDR2 SNEGSKA (reference sequence). CDR3: CSARPRTLGLTGELFF. The DNA for the CDR3 is TGCAGTGCTAGACCCCGGACTCTAGGCCTCACCGGGGAGCTGTTTTTT.

This clonotype was seen ten or more times. V is TRBV5-1 and J is TRBJ2-4, with no clear D. Deletions cut 2 bases from V and 8 bases from J, with 14 bases between. Germline CDR1 is SGHRS and CDR2 is YFSETQ. The CDR3 loop spans 14 amino acids. The CDR3: CASSFRGFEDIQYF. The DNA of the CDR3 is TGCGCCAGCAGCTTTCGAGGTTTTGAAGACATTCAGTACTTC. Looking up the rest from reference TRBV5-1 and TRBJ2-4 gives the full variable domain: KAGVTQTPRYLIKTRGQQVTLSCSPISGHRSVSWYQQTPGQGLQFLFEYFSETQRNKGNFPGRFSGRQFSNSRSEMNVSTLELGDSALYLCASSFRGFEDIQYFGAGTRLSVL.

This clonotype was seen many times. This chain links TRBV11-2 with TRBJ2-2, with D hard to call. The CDR3 sequence is 12 residues long. Germline CDR1 and CDR2: SGHAT and FQNNGV. The V and J ends lost 8 bases and 5 bases respectively, with 9 bases between them. The CDR3 DNA reads as TGTGCCAGCGTACTGGTAACCGGGGAGCTGTTTTTT. This encodes CASVLVTGELFF.

This clonotype was detected a few times. The chain has TRBV20-1 and TRBJ1-1, with no clear D. Deletions cut 3 bases from V and 4 bases from J, with 15 bases between. The germline V gene has CDR1 DFQATT and CDR2 SNEGSKA (reference sequence). The CDR3 runs to 14 residues. The CDR3 DNA follows: TGCAGTGCTAGGCCTAGATCGTGGGGCACTGAAGCTTTCTTT. Its translation is CSARPRSWGTEAFF.

The rearrangement joins TRBV7-2 to TRBJ1-5, with D possibly TRBD1 on 6 matching bases. The CDR3 length is 16 residues. Per germline, CDR1 SGHTA and CDR2 FQGNSA. V lost 1 base and J 0 bases, leaving 10 bases between the germline ends. The CDR3 region has the DNA TGTGCCAGCAGCTTAGGTAACAGGGCTAGCAATCAGCCCCAGCATTTT. The encoded protein is CASSLGNRASNQPQHF.

This clonotype was counted ten times or more. This chain joins TRBV18 and TRBJ2-1; the D is unclear. The V end was cut by 2 bases, the J end by 12 bases, with 11 bases between. The CDR3 has 12 residues. The germline V gene encodes CDR1 KGHSH and CDR2 LQKENI. CDR3 bases: TGTGCCAGCTCACCAGCGGAGCTCCGGCAGTTCTTC. It yields the protein CASSPAELRQFF.

There are a few counts of this clonotype. The chain links TRBV9 to TRBJ2-2; 11 bases are a match to TRBD2. The CDR3 covers 17 residues. V shed 4 bases and J 4 bases; nucleotides not matched to a gene: 9. The V gene's germline CDR1 is SGDLS and CDR2 YYNGEE. CDR3 DNA sequence: TGTGCCAGCAGCTCTCTCGGACTAGCGGGCCTCACCGGGGAGCTGTTTTTT. It yields the protein CASSSLGLAGLTGELFF.

The rearrangement uses TRBV9 and TRBJ2-1; 10 nucleotides match TRBD2. The CDR3 runs to 15 residues. J lost 8 bases, V lost 4 bases, and 9 bases had no gene match. Germline CDR1 is SGDLS and CDR2 is YYNGEE. As DNA, the CDR3 is TGTGCCAGCAGCCCCACTAGCGGGATGTTTCATGAGCAGTTCTTC. It codes for CASSPTSGMFHEQFF.

This clonotype has at least ten counts. This chain links TRBV28 with TRBJ1-2; no firm D call. The CDR3 is 13 amino acids. The V and J ends lost 2 bases and 4 bases respectively, with 8 bases between them. Germline CDR1 reads MDHEN; CDR2 reads SYDVKM. The CDR3 DNA reads TGTGCCAGCAGTTTACGGCAGGTCTATGGCTACACCTTC. Encoded protein: CASSLRQVYGYTF.

This clonotype was counted only a few times. The V and J genes are TRBV4-1 and TRBJ2-7, with TRBD2 identical over 7 bases. This CDR3 is built from 16 residues. Germline loops: CDR1 MGHRA, CDR2 YSYEKL. The junction had 10 bases not matched to a gene; V was cut back by 3 bases and J by 2 bases. The CDR3 coding sequence is TGCGCCAGCAGCCAGGCGCGGGGCGGGAGCACCTACGAGCAGTACTTC. It codes for CASSQARGGSTYEQYF.

J is TRBJ2-1 and V is TRBV20-1; tentative D call: TRBD2 (5 bases). Trimming took 6 bases from V and 0 from J, leaving 12 bases between them. Germline V gene lookup returns CDR1 DFQATT and CDR2 SNEGSKA (reference sequence). This CDR3 contains 14 residues. The CDR3 protein is CSAKKAVSYNEQFF. The CDR3 DNA is TGCAGTGCCAAGAAAGCGGTCTCCTACAATGAGCAGTTCTTC.

This clonotype showed up many times. The chain has TRBV5-1 and TRBJ1-1; D might be TRBD1 (5 bases). Between the trimmed V and J ends, which lost 3 bases and 0 bases, there was a span of 9 bases. CDR3 size: 14 residues. Germline CDR1 reads SGHRS; CDR2 reads YFSETQ. CDR3 amino acids: CASSSGTMNTEAFF. CDR3 bases: TGCGCCAGCAGCTCAGGGACCATGAACACTGAAGCTTTCTTT.

This clonotype was detected many times. This chain connects TRBV3-1 to TRBJ1-5; TRBD1 might be the D (6 bases). Germline lookup yields CDR1 LGHDT and CDR2 YNNKEL (reference sequence). There are 14 residues in the CDR3. V lost 1 base and J 9 bases, leaving 13 bases between the germline ends. CDR3 nucleotides: TGTGCCAGCAGCCAAGGGAAGGGGGTGCGGCCCCAGCATTTT. Its translation is CASSQGKGVRPQHF.

This clonotype has at least ten counts. The CDR3 bases are TGTGCCAGCACTCGTGCTTCTACCGAGCAGTACTTC. Translated, it gives CASTRASTEQYF. V is TRBV28 and J is TRBJ2-7; no clear D. Per the germline V gene, CDR1 is MDHEN and CDR2 is SYDVKM. V was cut by 7 bases and J by 6 bases, with 13 bases left in between. The CDR3 runs to 12 residues.

This clonotype was counted many times. The chain couples TRBV7-8 to TRBJ2-7; possible D gene TRBD2, 5 bases. V was cut by 5 bases and J by 5 bases, with 10 bases left in between. The V gene's germline CDR1 is SGHVS and CDR2 FQNEAQ. The CDR3 totals 12 residues. Written as DNA, the CDR3 is TGTGCCAGCAGCGGGAGACTGGACGAGCAGTACTTC. It translates to CASSGRLDEQYF.

This clonotype was counted only a few times. This chain uses TRBV12-3 or TRBV12-4 with TRBJ2-3; 12 bases line up with TRBD2. The CDR3 extends over 16 amino acids. Losses at the gene ends were 2 bases for V and 5 bases for J; bases not matched to a gene: 5. CDR3 amino acids: CASSLLLAGGKDTQYF. The CDR3 DNA reads TGTGCCAGCAGTTTACTACTAGCGGGAGGAAAAGATACGCAGTATTTT.